Listed here are 3 T cell receptor beta chains from one sample, sequenced in a study of blood T cell repertoires in COVID-19. Here immunoSEQ multiplex PCR was the method, and the copy in TCRdb shows in-frame clones only, minus some. The data show over 350,000 clones, around 88% seen once. Sequencing was performed on peripheral blood. The receptors come from a woman aged 30 to 39 with acute or convalescent COVID-19.

V gene TRBV10-3 combines with J gene TRBJ2-1; D gene ambiguous. The CDR3 loop spans 10 amino acids. With 6 bases removed from V and 10 bases from J, the gap between germline ends came to 7 bases. Germline V gives CDR1 ENHRY, CDR2 SYGVKD. The CDR3 here is CAISNGEQFF. The CDR3, as DNA: TGTGCCATCAGCAACGGGGAGCAGTTCTTC.

The V call is TRBV4-1, the J call TRBJ2-3, with TRBD1 as a possible D gene (6 bases). The CDR3 has 16 amino acids. Germline V CDR1 and CDR2: MGHRA, YSYEKL. Trimming took 5 bases from V and 6 from J, leaving 21 bases between them. CDR3 sequence reads: CASSYLGTPGVDTQYF. CDR3 coding DNA: TGCGCCAGCAGCTACCTAGGGACACCCGGGGTGGATACGCAGTATTTT.

The chain uses TRBV7-9 and TRBJ2-2; 8 positions agree with TRBD1. The CDR3 extends over 13 amino acids. The V segment lost 5 bases and the J segment 8 bases; nucleotides outside the gene matches: 4. Germline V CDR1 and CDR2: SEHNR, FQNEAQ (reference sequence). CDR3 bases: TGTGCCAGCAGCCTGCAGGGGGCTGGGGAGCTGTTTTTT. Its protein product is CASSLQGAGELFF. Variable domain in full (rest from reference TRBV7-9 and TRBJ2-2): DTGVSQNPRHKITKRGQNVTFRCDPISEHNRLYWYRQTLGQGPEFLTYFQNEAQLEKSRLLSDRFSAERPKGSFSTLEIQRTEQGDSAMYLCASSLQGAGELFFGEGSRLTVL.